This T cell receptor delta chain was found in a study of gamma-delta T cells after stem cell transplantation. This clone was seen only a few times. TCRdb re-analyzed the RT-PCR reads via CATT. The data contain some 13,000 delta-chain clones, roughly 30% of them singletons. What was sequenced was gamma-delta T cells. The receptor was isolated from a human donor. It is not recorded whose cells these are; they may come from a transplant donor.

The CDR3 DNA sequence: TGTGCTCTTGGGGACCCACCTCTGTACACCGATAAACTCATCTTT. Its translation: CALGDPPLYTDKLIF. The gene calls are TRDV1 and TRDJ1; D is uncertain. Germline V gene sequence: CDR1 TSWWSYY, CDR2 QGS. V lost 3 bases, J lost 0 bases, and 11 bases lay in between. The CDR3 covers 15 residues.